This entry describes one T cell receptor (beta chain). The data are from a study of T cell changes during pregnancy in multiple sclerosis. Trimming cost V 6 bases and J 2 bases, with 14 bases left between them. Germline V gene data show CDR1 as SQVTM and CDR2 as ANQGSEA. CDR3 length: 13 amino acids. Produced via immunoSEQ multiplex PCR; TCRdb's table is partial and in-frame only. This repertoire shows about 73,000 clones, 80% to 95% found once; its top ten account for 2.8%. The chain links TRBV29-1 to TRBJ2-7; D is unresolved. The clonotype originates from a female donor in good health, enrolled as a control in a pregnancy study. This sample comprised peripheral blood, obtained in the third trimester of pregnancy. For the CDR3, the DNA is TGCAGCGTATTACTCCCTCAGGCCTACGAGCAGTACTTC. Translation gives CSVLLPQAYEQYF.